The 13 T cell receptor beta chains below were found in one sample sequenced in a study of blood T cell repertoires in COVID-19. Profiling relied on immunoSEQ multiplex PCR, and the TCRdb table lists in-frame clones only, not all of them. The repertoire holds over 200,000 clones, roughly nine tenths seen once, with approximately 12% in the top ten. Sequencing was done on a sample of peripheral blood. All receptors come from a woman aged 18-29 years who had recovered from COVID-19.

The chain employs TRBV30 and TRBJ2-7, with D possibly TRBD2 on 6 matching bases. The CDR3 loop spans 12 amino acids. V lost 8 bases to trimming and J lost 4 bases, with 15 bases between them. The germline gives CDR1 GTSNPN, CDR2 SVGIG (reference sequence). CDR3 nucleotide sequence: TGTGCCCTGAACTGGGGGGTATACGAGCAGTACTTC. This translates into CALNWGVYEQYF.

The rearrangement uses TRBV5-5 and TRBJ2-3; TRBD2 matches 8 bases. V was clipped by 3 bases and J by 0 bases; unmatched bases: 9. Germline lookup yields CDR1 SGHKS and CDR2 YYEKEE (reference sequence). The CDR3 has 17 residues. The DNA for the CDR3 is TGTGCCAGCAGCTATATCCTCTCTAGCGGGAGCACAGATACGCAGTATTTT. Translating gives CASSYILSSGSTDTQYF. The full variable domain, its missing parts supplied by reference TRBV5-5 and TRBJ2-3, is DAGVTQSPTHLIKTRGQQVTLRCSPISGHKSVSWYQQVLGQGPQFIFQYYEKEERGRGNFPDRFSARQFPNYSSELNVNALLLGDSALYLCASSYILSSGSTDTQYFGPGTRLTVL.

The V and J genes are TRBV7-2 and TRBJ2-3; a weak D match, TRBD1 (6 bases). The V gene's germline CDR1 is SGHTA and CDR2 FQGNSA. V lost 2 bases to trimming and J lost 2 bases, with 14 bases between them. The CDR3 extends over 16 amino acids. This CDR3 reads CASSLQGFWATDTQYF. CDR3 bases: TGTGCCAGCAGCTTACAGGGGTTCTGGGCCACAGATACGCAGTATTTT.

This chain joins TRBV30 and TRBJ2-3; 10 bases map to TRBD2. The CDR3 runs 14 residues. After removal of 3 bases from V and 11 bases from J, the junction contained 11 bases not matched to a gene. Germline values: CDR1 GTSNPN, CDR2 SVGIG (reference sequence). The CDR3 protein is CAWRAGGGHRGQYF. The CDR3 region has the DNA TGTGCCTGGAGAGCGGGAGGGGGGCACAGGGGGCAGTATTTT.

The rearrangement joins TRBV20-1 to TRBJ1-6; TRBD1 matches 7 bases. The CDR3 runs 14 residues. CDR1 is DFQATT and CDR2 is SNEGSKA in the germline V gene (reference sequence). V was clipped by 3 bases and J by 7 bases; unmatched bases: 6. CDR3 in DNA: TGCAGTGCTAGTAGGGGGCCAATGAATTCACCCCTCCACTTT. Translation gives CSASRGPMNSPLHF.

The J gene is TRBJ2-7, the V gene TRBV18; possibly TRBD2 for D (6 bases). Germline-derived CDR1 and CDR2 are KGHSH and LQKENI. This CDR3 contains 17 residues. The V and J ends lost 0 bases and 0 bases respectively, with 15 bases between them. Here the CDR3 reads CASSPPGWPGLSYEQYF. Here the CDR3 DNA reads TGTGCCAGCTCACCACCGGGGTGGCCGGGACTCTCCTACGAGCAGTACTTC.

The chain has TRBV5-5 and TRBJ1-5; TRBD1 aligns across 7 bases. The germline V gene has CDR1 SGHKS and CDR2 YYEKEE (reference sequence). V trimming: 5 bases; J trimming: 5 bases; junction bases outside the gene matches: 10. There are 15 residues in the CDR3. CDR3 in amino acids: CASSRDRAVHQPQHF. The DNA for the CDR3 is TGTGCCAGCAGTCGTGACAGGGCGGTTCATCAGCCCCAGCATTTT.

This clone was seen once. The chain uses TRBV30 and TRBJ2-3; TRBD2 might be the D (5 bases). CDR1 GTSNPN and CDR2 SVGIG come from the germline V gene (reference sequence). V lost 0 bases and J lost 1, with 11 bases in between. CDR3 length equals 15 residues. This CDR3 reads CAWSVRSGRTDTQYF. The CDR3, as DNA: TGTGCCTGGAGTGTACGCAGCGGTCGCACAGATACGCAGTATTTT.

V gene TRBV7-2 combines with J gene TRBJ2-3, with 14 bases aligning to TRBD2. Trimming took 1 base from V and 7 from J; bases not matched to a gene: 4. Germline CDR1 SGHTA, CDR2 FQGNSA. The CDR3 length is 16 residues. The CDR3 DNA is TGTGCCAGCAGCTTAGAAGGGACTAGCGGGAGATATACGCAGTATTTT. Translated: CASSLEGTSGRYTQYF.

The V and J genes are TRBV9 and TRBJ2-3; 12 bases line up with TRBD2. The V gene end was trimmed by 4 bases and the J gene end by 4 bases; junction bases not matched to a gene: 10. Germline CDR1 SGDLS, CDR2 YYNGEE. CDR3 length: 17 amino acids. DNA for the CDR3: TGTGCCAGCAGCTCCCCCTCTAGCGGGAGGGCCTCAGATACGCAGTATTTT. Protein: CASSSPSSGRASDTQYF.

This chain links TRBV23-1 with TRBJ1-3, with TRBD1 matching 7 bases. TRBV23-1 qualifies as an ORF whose function is uncertain. This CDR3 region has 14 residues. V dropped 4 bases and J dropped 4; count of bases not matched to a gene: 4. The CDR3 DNA reads as TGCGCCAGCAGTCGACAGGGACGCGGAAACACCATATATTTT. As protein: CASSRQGRGNTIYF.

The chain is built from TRBV6-5 and TRBJ1-5, with D unclear. Trimming shortened V by 7 bases and J by 4 bases, and 17 bases separated the two germline ends. Germline CDR1 MNHEY, CDR2 SVGAGI. CDR3 length: 15 residues. The CDR3 spells CASKEVQRSNQPQHF. The CDR3 nucleotides are TGTGCCAGCAAGGAGGTGCAGAGGTCGAATCAGCCCCAGCATTTT.

The CDR3 here is CASSGLGANTEAFF. The CDR3, as DNA: TGTGCCAGCAGCGGACTAGGGGCCAACACTGAAGCTTTCTTT. J is TRBJ1-1 and V is TRBV9, with a weak D call TRBD1 (5 bases). The CDR3 covers 14 residues. V shed 3 bases and J shed 2 bases, with 11 bases lying between them. Germline V gene lookup returns CDR1 SGDLS and CDR2 YYNGEE. The entire variable domain, with the rest obtained from reference TRBV9 and TRBJ1-1, is as follows: DSGVTQTPKHLITATGQRVTLRCSPRSGDLSVYWYQQSLDQGLQFLIQYYNGEERAKGNILERFSAQQFPDLHSELNLSSLELGDSALYFCASSGLGANTEAFFGQGTRLTVV.